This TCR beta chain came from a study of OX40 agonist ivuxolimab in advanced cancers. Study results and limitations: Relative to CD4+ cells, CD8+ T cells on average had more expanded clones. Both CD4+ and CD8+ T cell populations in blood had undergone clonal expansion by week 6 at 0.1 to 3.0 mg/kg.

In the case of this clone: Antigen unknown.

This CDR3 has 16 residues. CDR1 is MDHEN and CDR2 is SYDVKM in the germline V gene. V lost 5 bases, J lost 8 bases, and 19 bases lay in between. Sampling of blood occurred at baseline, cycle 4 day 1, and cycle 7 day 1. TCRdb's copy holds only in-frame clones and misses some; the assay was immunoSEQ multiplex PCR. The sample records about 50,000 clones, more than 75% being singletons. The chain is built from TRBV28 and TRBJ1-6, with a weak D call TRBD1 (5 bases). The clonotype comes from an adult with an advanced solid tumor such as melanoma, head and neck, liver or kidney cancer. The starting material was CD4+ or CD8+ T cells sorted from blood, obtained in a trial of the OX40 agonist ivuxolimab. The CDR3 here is CASSLPIGGIDSPLHF. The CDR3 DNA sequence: TGTGCCAGCAGTCTACCTATCGGGGGTATCGATTCACCCCTCCACTTT. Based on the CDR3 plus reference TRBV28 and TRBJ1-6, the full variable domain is DVKVTQSSRYLVKRTGEKVFLECVQDMDHENMFWYRQDPGLGLRLIYFSYDVKMKEKGDIPEGYSVSREKKERFSLILESASTNQTSMYLCASSLPIGGIDSPLHFGNGTRLTVT.